Sequencing of this T cell receptor beta chain was carried out in a study of cytomegalovirus exposure and HLA in healthy donors. Background on the study: Membership in the Caucasian-associated ancestry cluster was found for around 81% of roughly 400 genotyped donors.

As regards this clone: Its target is unknown.

This PCR relied on a set of 60 Vbeta primers and 13 Jbeta primers. Assay used: immunoSEQ multiplex PCR; TCRdb lists only in-frame clones, some missing. The sample has about 170,000 clones; more than 60% are singletons. This CDR3 contains 13 residues. The germline CDR1 and CDR2 sequences are SGHDN and FVKESK. V was pared by 1 base and J by 5 bases, with 5 bases between. Study findings and constraints: There were reportedly fewer N-insertions in an Asian-associated ancestry cluster than the approximately 640-donor mean, in a later analysis. In a later analysis, around 18,000 TCR beta sequences were associated with HLA alleles at 0.05 false discovery rate.

This TCR derives from a female donor in good health and CMV-seronegative. The chain joins TRBV14 to TRBJ2-2; D not certain. Source material: PBMCs. Here the CDR3 DNA reads TGTGCCAGCAGCCAAGTAAATACCGGGGAGCTGTTTTTT. Encoded protein: CASSQVNTGELFF.